This T cell receptor (beta chain) came from a study of blood T cell repertoires in COVID-19. Overall study: The origin of the acute and convalescent COVID-19 samples was the United States, Italy and Spain.

Study processing details: From reference gene primer amplification, estimates of nucleated cell counts were derived. Only in-frame clones appear in the TCRdb table, and some are missing; sequencing was by immunoSEQ multiplex PCR. That table gives V, J and clone size, and the DNA gave D and trimming. The sample has 250,000 to 350,000 clones, approximately 86% seen once. CDR1 and CDR2 (germline): MNHEY, SVGEGT. This CDR3 is 15 amino acids long. J was trimmed by 4 bases and V by 0 bases; bases with no gene match: 6. The J gene is TRBJ2-7, the V gene TRBV6-2 or TRBV6-3, with TRBD1 matching over 7 bases. Sequencing input: peripheral blood. The receptor comes from a woman aged 50 to 60 who had recovered from COVID-19. Written as DNA, the CDR3 is TGTGCCAGCAGTTACTCCCCCGGGACAGATTACGAGCAGTACTTC. It codes for CASSYSPGTDYEQYF.